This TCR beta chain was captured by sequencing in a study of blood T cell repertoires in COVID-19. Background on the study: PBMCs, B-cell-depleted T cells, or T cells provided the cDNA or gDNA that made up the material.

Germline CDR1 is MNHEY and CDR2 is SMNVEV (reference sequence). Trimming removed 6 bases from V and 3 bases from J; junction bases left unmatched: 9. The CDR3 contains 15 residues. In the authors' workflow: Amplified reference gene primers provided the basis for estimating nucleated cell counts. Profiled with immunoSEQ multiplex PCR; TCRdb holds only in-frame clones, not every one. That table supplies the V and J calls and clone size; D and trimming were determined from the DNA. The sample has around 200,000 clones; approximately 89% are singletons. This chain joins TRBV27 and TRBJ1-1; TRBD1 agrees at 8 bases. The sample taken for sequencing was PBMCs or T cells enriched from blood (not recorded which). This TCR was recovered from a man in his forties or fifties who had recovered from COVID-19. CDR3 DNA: TGTGCCAGCAGGCCAACAGGGGGAAGTGACACTGAAGCTTTCTTT. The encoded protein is CASRPTGGSDTEAFF.